This T cell receptor beta chain emerged from a study of neurological immune-mediated disorders. TCRdb re-called the 5' RACE reads through MiXCR, storing one row per CDR3 protein. The sample gives roughly 80,000 distinct CDR3 sequences, 10% of which show up once; 1.8% is in the top ten. Preparation of the unsorted libraries drew on 2 million PBMCs stored at -80 C. This CDR3 comprises 16 residues. From germline, CDR1 is WSHSY and CDR2 SAAADI. V was clipped by 3 bases and J by 0 bases, with 13 bases between them. This receptor was obtained from a man aged 40-49 years in good health. Sequences were obtained from PBMCs. This chain uses TRBV10-2 with TRBJ2-3; D perhaps matches TRBD2 (6 bases). CDR3 in amino acids: CASSDGGATSTDTQYF. DNA of the CDR3: TGCGCCAGCAGTGACGGGGGAGCCACTAGCACAGATACGCAGTATTTT.